A single sample is the source of the 25 T cell receptor beta chains below, sequenced in a study of blood T cell repertoires in COVID-19 (dated by TCRdb to the early 2020s). Library creation used the immunoSEQ multiplex PCR assay. What TCRdb holds here is the immuneACCESS table cut down to in-frame rearrangements. Part of the clones is not present; checked against another copy, under half of the missing clones reflect an unresolved V gene, and the others are unexplained. For this sample the table gives hundreds of thousands of clones, of which about 90% were detected only once. Approximately 2% of the sample comes from the top ten. The sample consisted of PBMCs or T cells enriched from blood (not recorded which). The receptors derive from a woman aged 18 to 35 with acute COVID-19.

V gene TRBV18 combines with J gene TRBJ2-7; TRBD2 agrees at 9 bases. The CDR3 is made up of 16 amino acids. CDR1 KGHSH and CDR2 LQKENI come from the germline V gene. V dropped 3 bases and J dropped 5; count of bases not matched to a gene: 11. As DNA, the CDR3 is TGTGCCAGCTCACCCCCATTCCCTAGCGGGAAGAACGAGCAGTACTTC. Translating gives CASSPPFPSGKNEQYF.

The rearrangement uses TRBV10-2 and TRBJ1-1; no clear D gene. Trimming removed 5 bases from V and 1 base from J, with 11 bases in between. Germline lookup yields CDR1 WSHSY and CDR2 SAAADI. The CDR3 is 14 amino acids. The CDR3 sequence: CASSPRPGNTEAFF. In DNA, the CDR3 is TGCGCCAGCAGTCCGCGACCGGGGAACACTGAAGCTTTCTTT.

This chain connects TRBV2 to TRBJ1-2, with a tentative D call TRBD1 (5 bases). V lost 0 bases and J lost 8, with 16 bases in between. This CDR3 has 15 amino acids. Germline V gene lookup returns CDR1 SNHLY and CDR2 FYNNEI. In DNA form, the CDR3 reads TGTGCCAGCAGTGAAGCGAAAGGGGTAGAGTACGGCTACACCTTC. It translates to CASSEAKGVEYGYTF.

The J gene is TRBJ1-5, the V gene TRBV11-2, with 9 bases aligning to TRBD1. In germline, CDR1 is SGHAT, CDR2 FQNNGV. Trimming at V came to 6 bases and at J to 7 bases, leaving 7 bases not matched to a gene. This CDR3 is built from 14 residues. The CDR3 bases are TGTGCCAGCAGAGGGACAGGGCGAAACCAGCCCCAGCATTTT. This translates into CASRGTGRNQPQHF.

This CDR3 is CASRATGIQTIYF. In nucleotides, the CDR3 is TGTGCCAGCAGAGCGACAGGGATTCAAACCATATATTTT. This chain connects TRBV7-3 to TRBJ1-3; 7 nucleotides agree with TRBD1. The V gene's germline CDR1 is SGHTA and CDR2 FQGTGA. J was trimmed by 10 bases and V by 6 bases; bases with no gene match: 9. The CDR3 spans 13 residues.

The chain uses TRBV6-4 and TRBJ1-2, with TRBD1 identical over 11 bases. V lost 6 bases and J lost 7; bases outside the gene matches: 7. CDR3 length equals 14 residues. Germline V gives CDR1 MRHNA, CDR2 SNTAGT. DNA of the CDR3: TGTGCCAGCAGCTCCGGACAGGGGGCCGGTGGCTACACCTTC. It encodes CASSSGQGAGGYTF.

The V and J genes are TRBV27 and TRBJ2-3, with 13 nucleotides matching TRBD2. The length of the CDR3 is 15 residues. The trim removed 4 bases at V and 6 bases at J, leaving 4 bases unmatched. Germline loops: CDR1 MNHEY, CDR2 SMNVEV (reference sequence). CDR3: CASSSWTSGSDTQYF. The CDR3 bases are TGTGCCAGCAGTTCCTGGACTAGCGGGAGTGATACGCAGTATTTT.

The rearrangement links TRBV12-3 or TRBV12-4 to TRBJ2-1, with a tentative D call TRBD2 (5 bases). Trimming left V 10 bases short and J 6 bases short, with 16 bases between. The CDR3 is 13 residues long. DNA of the CDR3: TGTGCCACTCCTTCCGAGGCGGGCAATGAGCAGTTCTTC. Its translation: CATPSEAGNEQFF.

The table lists this clone with a count of one. The genes are TRBV19 and TRBJ1-5; 7 bases match TRBD1. V shed 3 bases, J shed 5 bases, and the junction held 10 bases outside the gene matches. Germline CDR1 is LNHDA and CDR2 is SQIVND (reference sequence). The CDR3 extends over 16 amino acids. This CDR3 is CASSMGRDRYHQPQHF. The DNA of the CDR3 is TGTGCCAGTAGTATGGGACGGGACAGATACCATCAGCCCCAGCATTTT.

This chain joins TRBV28 and TRBJ1-6; 9 bases align to TRBD1. V was clipped by 7 bases and J by 10 bases; unmatched bases: 14. The CDR3 spans 16 residues. Per the germline V gene, CDR1 is MDHEN and CDR2 is SYDVKM. The DNA of the CDR3 is TGTGCCAGCAATTCCCCGTCGGGACAGGGACCCTCACCCCTCCACTTT. Translation gives CASNSPSGQGPSPLHF.

J is TRBJ2-5 and V is TRBV24-1, with 10 bases lining up with TRBD1. Trimming cost V 7 bases and J 3 bases; bases outside gene matches: 1. The CDR3 totals 13 residues. CDR1 is KGHDR, CDR2 SFDVKD, per germline. CDR3 nucleotide sequence: TGTGCCACCAGAGGGACAGGGGAAGAGACCCAGTACTTC. Protein sequence: CATRGTGEETQYF.

The chain joins TRBV2 to TRBJ2-7; 8 positions match TRBD2. Trimming cost V 8 bases and J 5 bases; bases outside gene matches: 5. The CDR3 covers 12 residues. Germline V gives CDR1 SNHLY, CDR2 FYNNEI. CDR3 DNA sequence: TGTGCCAGCTCGTGGACTAGCAACGAGCAGTACTTC. This sequence encodes CASSWTSNEQYF.

The genes are TRBV7-9 and TRBJ1-2; D is possibly TRBD1 (5 bases). V lost 0 bases and J 6 bases, leaving 8 bases between the germline ends. The CDR3 has 13 residues. CDR1 and CDR2 from the germline V gene are SEHNR and FQNEAQ (reference sequence). CDR3 sequence: CASSLATVNGYTF. The CDR3 DNA reads TGTGCCAGCAGCTTAGCGACAGTGAATGGCTACACCTTC.

The chain is built from TRBV27 and TRBJ2-2; tentative D call: TRBD1 (6 bases). The CDR3 totals 16 residues. Trimming removed 6 bases from V and 1 base from J, with 15 bases in between. Germline CDR1 is MNHEY and CDR2 is SMNVEV (reference sequence). The CDR3 is CASSRSGTKNTGELFF. The CDR3 DNA sequence: TGTGCCAGCAGCCGAAGTGGGACAAAGAACACCGGGGAGCTGTTTTTT.

This clone came up once. This sequence joins TRBV6-5 and TRBJ2-5; the match to TRBD1 covers 10 bases. V shed 5 bases, J shed 1 base, and the junction held 4 bases outside the gene matches. This CDR3 spans 15 amino acids. The germline gives CDR1 MNHEY, CDR2 SVGAGI. CDR3 in amino acids: CASSRTGGGQETQYF. In DNA form, the CDR3 reads TGTGCCAGCAGTCGGACAGGGGGTGGCCAAGAGACCCAGTACTTC.

V and J are TRBV7-3 and TRBJ2-7; TRBD1 matches at 8 bases. The CDR3 consists of 14 residues. Trimming at V came to 5 bases and at J to 6 bases, leaving 9 bases not matched to a gene. CDR1 SGHTA and CDR2 FQGTGA come from the germline V gene. In DNA, the CDR3 is TGTGCCAGCAGCCCCGGGACAGGCACTTCCGAGCAGTACTTC. This translates into CASSPGTGTSEQYF.

The chain combines TRBV7-9 with TRBJ2-4; 7 nucleotides agree with TRBD1. Germline V gene lookup returns CDR1 SEHNR and CDR2 FQNEAQ (reference sequence). With 5 bases clipped from V and 8 bases from J, the junction kept 9 bases outside the gene matches. This CDR3 has 14 amino acids. This CDR3 reads CASSLGTEEDIQYF. CDR3 coding DNA: TGTGCCAGCAGCCTCGGGACAGAGGAGGACATTCAGTACTTC. The entire variable domain, with the rest obtained from reference TRBV7-9 and TRBJ2-4, is as follows: DTGVSQNPRHKITKRGQNVTFRCDPISEHNRLYWYRQTLGQGPEFLTYFQNEAQLEKSRLLSDRFSAERPKGSFSTLEIQRTEQGDSAMYLCASSLGTEEDIQYFGAGTRLSVL.

This chain uses TRBV28 with TRBJ2-7; 10 bases match TRBD2. The CDR3 runs to 15 residues. CDR1 MDHEN and CDR2 SYDVKM come from the germline V gene. Losses at the gene ends were 6 bases for V and 2 bases for J; bases not matched to a gene: 7. The CDR3 sequence is CASRQREGRTYEQYF. CDR3 DNA sequence: TGTGCCAGCAGGCAGCGGGAGGGCCGGACCTACGAGCAGTACTTC.

The CDR3 loop reads CASQASNQPQHF. The CDR3 DNA sequence: TGTGCCAGCCAGGCCTCGAATCAGCCCCAGCATTTT. The chain carries TRBV6-5 and TRBJ1-5; unclear D gene. Germline CDR1 and CDR2: MNHEY and SVGAGI. The ends were cut back, 8 bases at V and 4 bases at J, with 9 bases in the middle. The CDR3 is made up of 12 amino acids.

The chain joins TRBV12-2 to TRBJ2-1; TRBD2 is taken as the D call from the table, unchecked against the DNA. TRBV12-2 is a pseudogene locus. The CDR3 contains 18 residues. The CDR3 DNA reads as TGTGCAAGTCGCTTAGCCTCGACTAGCGGGAGTTCCTACAATGAGCAGTTCTTC. This gives the protein CASRLASTSGSSYNEQFF.

The chain has TRBV2 and TRBJ1-1; TRBD1 matches 7 bases. Germline CDR1 SNHLY, CDR2 FYNNEI. The CDR3 is 14 residues long. V was clipped by 5 bases and J by 8 bases; unmatched bases: 11. CDR3 sequence: CASSYLQGVEEAFF. CDR3 nucleotide sequence: TGTGCCAGCAGTTACTTGCAGGGGGTTGAAGAAGCTTTCTTT. Supplemented by reference TRBV2 and TRBJ1-1, the full variable domain reads EPEVTQTPSHQVTQMGQEVILRCVPISNHLYFYWYRQILGQKVEFLVSFYNNEISEKSEIFDDQFSVERPDGSNFTLKIRSTKLEDSAMYFCASSYLQGVEEAFFGQGTRLTVV.

CDR3 region: CASSVSPGGRSGNTIYF. The CDR3 DNA follows: TGTGCCAGCAGCGTATCCCCCGGGGGTAGGTCTGGAAACACCATATATTTT. This chain uses TRBV9 with TRBJ1-3; D perhaps matches TRBD1 (5 bases). Germline-derived CDR1 and CDR2 are SGDLS and YYNGEE. The CDR3 consists of 17 residues. V gave up 1 base and J gave up 1 base, with 15 bases separating them.

The chain links TRBV10-1 to TRBJ2-2, with 8 positions matching TRBD1. The CDR3 consists of 14 residues. The junction had 4 bases not matched to a gene; V was cut back by 7 bases and J by 3 bases. CDR1 is WNHNN and CDR2 is SYGVQD in the germline V gene (reference sequence). The CDR3 here is CASNTGGDTGELFF. CDR3 in DNA: TGCGCCAGCAACACAGGGGGAGACACCGGGGAGCTGTTTTTT.

The chain carries TRBV19 and TRBJ2-1; 12 bases fit TRBD2. Germline V lookup: CDR1 LNHDA, CDR2 SQIVND (reference sequence). The CDR3 consists of 17 residues. The V gene end was trimmed by 3 bases and the J gene end by 3 bases; junction bases not matched to a gene: 6. Here the CDR3 reads CASSIRTSGMYYNEQFF. CDR3 DNA sequence: TGTGCCAGTAGTATCCGGACTAGCGGGATGTACTACAATGAGCAGTTCTTC.

Remarks on this clone: Other DNA sequences in this sample translate to the same CDR3. The CDR3 bases are TGTGCCAGCAGTTACTCGGGACAGAACTATGGCTACACCTTC. This sequence encodes CASSYSGQNYGYTF. V is TRBV6-5 and J is TRBJ1-2; TRBD1 agrees at 7 bases. Germline V gene lookup returns CDR1 MNHEY and CDR2 SVGAGI. The CDR3 loop spans 14 amino acids. V trimming: 0 bases; J trimming: 2 bases; junction bases outside the gene matches: 0.